The rows below give T cell receptor beta chains drawn from one sample of a study of blood T cell repertoires in COVID-19. Clones were sequenced by immunoSEQ multiplex PCR, and TCRdb holds only the in-frame ones, with some missing. The repertoire holds approximately 200,000 clones, with 87% as singletons. The source material was PBMCs or T cells enriched from blood (not recorded which). These receptors were collected from a man aged 30-40 years who had recovered from COVID-19. CDR3s include the opening cysteine and the closing phenylalanine or tryptophan. The D gene is left open where the match is weak. Where a row states a size, it is once, few, many or the class of an expanded clone; other rows omit it.

cdr3_nt | cdr3_aa | clone_size | v_call | d_call | j_call
TGCGCCAGCAGCCAAGTTGTCATAGCTGATACGCAGTATTTT | CASSQVVIADTQYF | . | TRBV4-1 | . | TRBJ2-3
TGTGCCGGATGGACAGGGGAAACCGGGGAGCTGTTTTTT | CAGWTGETGELFF | . | TRBV2 | TRBD1 | TRBJ2-2
TGCGCCAGCAGTCCGGGACTAACGGGGGAGACCCAGTACTTC | CASSPGLTGETQYF | . | TRBV5-1 | TRBD2 | TRBJ2-5
TGCGCCAGCAGCCAAGCCTGGGCTAGCCAGGAAGGTGAGCAGTTCTTC | CASSQAWASQEGEQFF | . | TRBV4-3 | . | TRBJ2-1
TGTGCCAGCAGCCCATTCGTAGGGACAGGGGATGGCTACACCTTC | CASSPFVGTGDGYTF | . | TRBV7-6 | TRBD1 | TRBJ1-2
TGTGCCAGCGGAATCCAGGGGGCTGGAAACACCATATATTTT | CASGIQGAGNTIYF | . | TRBV3-1/TRBV3-2 | TRBD1 | TRBJ1-3
TGTGCCAGCAGTGACTTATCTAGCGTCACAGATACGCAGTATTTT | CASSDLSSVTDTQYF | . | TRBV2 | . | TRBJ2-3
TGTGCCAGCAATAGAGGGGGTAGCAATCAGCCCCAGCATTTT | CASNRGGSNQPQHF | few | TRBV2 | . | TRBJ1-5
TGTGCCAGCAGTTTCGGACTAGCGGGAGTTGTCGAGCAGTACTTC | CASSFGLAGVVEQYF | . | TRBV28 | TRBD2 | TRBJ2-7
TGTGCCAGCACCACACATTACAGGGAGCAGTACTTC | CASTTHYREQYF | . | TRBV12-3/TRBV12-4 | . | TRBJ2-7
TGTGCCAGCAGCCAAGTACTGGCGGGGGGGCGTATGCAGTTCTTC | CASSQVLAGGRMQFF | once | TRBV3-1/TRBV3-2 | TRBD2 | TRBJ2-1
TGTGCCAGCAGCTCCAGGGGTGCCTATGGCTACACCTTC | CASSSRGAYGYTF | . | TRBV7-2 | . | TRBJ1-2
TGTGCCAGCAGTCGAATAGGGACTAGCGGGAGTCTCTACGAGCAGTACTTC | CASSRIGTSGSLYEQYF | once | TRBV27 | TRBD2 | TRBJ2-7
TGTGCCTCTACGACCTGGTTGAGGACCGGGGAGCTGTTTTTT | CASTTWLRTGELFF | . | TRBV30 | . | TRBJ2-2
TGTGCCAGCAGGGCCCCTAGCGGGAGGGAAAGCACAGGTACGCAGTATTTT | CASRAPSGRESTGTQYF | . | TRBV28 | TRBD2 | TRBJ2-3
TGTGCCAGCAGTTCTGAGGGCCGGAATGAAAAACTGTTTTTT | CASSSEGRNEKLFF | few | TRBV6-5 | . | TRBJ1-4
TGTGCCAGCGTGGCCCTCTCAGAGCAGTACTTC | CASVALSEQYF | . | TRBV6-5 | . | TRBJ2-7
TGTGCCAGCAGCCTCCGGGACAGGGGTAGGAATTCACCCCTCCACTTT | CASSLRDRGRNSPLHF | . | TRBV7-9 | TRBD1 | TRBJ1-6
TGTGCCATCACTCCAACAGGGAACACTGAAGCTTTCTTT | CAITPTGNTEAFF | few | TRBV10-3 | . | TRBJ1-1
TGTGCCAGCAGCCTTAATGACAGGGGCCCGGTTTTAAGTTTCTTT | CASSLNDRGPVLSFF | . | TRBV7-8 | TRBD1 | TRBJ1-1
TGCGCCAGCACCTACGAGTGGTCCGGGGCCAACGTCCTGACTTTC | CASTYEWSGANVLTF | . | TRBV5-1 | . | TRBJ2-6
TGTGCCAGCAGCGAGAGGCCCGCCAACGTCCTGACTTTC | CASSERPANVLTF | . | TRBV9 | . | TRBJ2-6
TGTGCCAGCACCAACCCAGTGCAACGGGAGCTGTTTTTT | CASTNPVQRELFF | . | TRBV6-5 | . | TRBJ2-2
TGTGCCAGCAGCTTAGCAGGGAGGGGCGAAAAACTGTTTTTT | CASSLAGRGEKLFF | few | TRBV7-9 | . | TRBJ1-4
TGCGCCAGCAGCGGACAGGGAACCTACAATGAGCAGTTCTTC | CASSGQGTYNEQFF | once | TRBV10-1 | TRBD1 | TRBJ2-1
TGTGCCAGCGGGGCAGGATTTACGGGGCAGTACTTC | CASGAGFTGQYF | . | TRBV28 | . | TRBJ2-7
TGTGCCAGCAGCCAAGATATGAGTCTCGAGCAGTACTTC | CASSQDMSLEQYF | . | TRBV4-2 | . | TRBJ2-7
TGTGCCAGCAGTATGACAGTTACAGATACGCAGTATTTT | CASSMTVTDTQYF | . | TRBV2 | . | TRBJ2-3
TGTGCTAGTGGTTTGGACTTCTATGGCTACACCTTC | CASGLDFYGYTF | . | TRBV12-5 | . | TRBJ1-2
TGTGCCAGCAGCTTATCGGGGGGTAACGGCCATTCACCCCTCCACTTT | CASSLSGGNGHSPLHF | few | TRBV7-2 | . | TRBJ1-6
TGTGCCAGCAGCCCAAGGCTAGGGGCTAATGAAAAACTGTTTTTT | CASSPRLGANEKLFF | . | TRBV11-2 | . | TRBJ1-4
TGCGCCAGCAGCCAACTGACAGAAAATAACTATGGCTACACCTTC | CASSQLTENNYGYTF | . | TRBV4-3 | . | TRBJ1-2
TGCGCCAGCAGCTCTGACGGACTGGCCTACTATGGCTACACCTTC | CASSSDGLAYYGYTF | . | TRBV5-1 | . | TRBJ1-2
TGTGCCAGTACCAAGGAGCTCGGGACTAACTATGGCTACACCTTC | CASTKELGTNYGYTF | . | TRBV19 | . | TRBJ1-2
TGTGCCAGCTCACCTTTACACCTCGTTGGACAAAACTATGGCTACACCTTC | CASSPLHLVGQNYGYTF | . | TRBV18 | . | TRBJ1-2
TGTGCCAGTACCACGATCAGGGGCAATGAGCAGTTCTTC | CASTTIRGNEQFF | . | TRBV19 | . | TRBJ2-1
TGTGCCACCTCGAAGGGACAGGGTGCCTTTACCTACGAGCAGTACTTC | CATSKGQGAFTYEQYF | . | TRBV5-6 | TRBD1 | TRBJ2-7
TGTGCCAGCAGTCCCGCCGGGACTAGCGGCCGCTCCTACGAGCAGTACTTC | CASSPAGTSGRSYEQYF | . | TRBV7-2 | TRBD2 | TRBJ2-7
TGTGCCAGCAGCTTCGATATTAGCTCCTACAATGAGCAGTTCTTC | CASSFDISSYNEQFF | . | TRBV5-5 | . | TRBJ2-1
TGTGCCAGCAGCTTAGTGGAGCAGGGGGACGAGCAGTACTTC | CASSLVEQGDEQYF | . | TRBV7-9 | TRBD1 | TRBJ2-7
TGTGCCATCAGTGCCTTGGACCCAGGGGCCACCGGGGAGCTGTTTTTT | CAISALDPGATGELFF | . | TRBV10-3 | . | TRBJ2-2
TGTGCCATCAGGGGGGACAGAAGCACAGATACGCAGTATTTT | CAIRGDRSTDTQYF | . | TRBV10-3 | TRBD1 | TRBJ2-3
TGTGCCTGGAGTTATGGACAGGGGCGAGAGACCCAGTACTTC | CAWSYGQGRETQYF | . | TRBV30 | TRBD1 | TRBJ2-5
TGTGCCAGCAGCGTATCCGGGACACCCCTCCCCTACGAGCAGTACTTC | CASSVSGTPLPYEQYF | . | TRBV5-5 | . | TRBJ2-7
TGTGCCAGCTCAGAACTTAGCGGGGCTGGGGCCAACGTCCTGACTTTC | CASSELSGAGANVLTF | . | TRBV18 | TRBD2 | TRBJ2-6
TGTGCCAGCAGTTTACGCGGCCCCTACGAGCAGTACTTC | CASSLRGPYEQYF | . | TRBV27 | . | TRBJ2-7
TGTGCCAGCAGCTTGGCCGGGACAGGCCTCTACGAGCAGTACTTC | CASSLAGTGLYEQYF | . | TRBV7-8 | TRBD1 | TRBJ2-7
TGTGCCAGCAGTTACTCGACGCGGACTTATAGCAATCAGCCCCAGCATTTT | CASSYSTRTYSNQPQHF | . | TRBV6-2/TRBV6-3 | . | TRBJ1-5
TGTGCCAGCAGCTTAGCGTTGGTGAGGGTAGGCACCGGGGAGCTGTTTTTT | CASSLALVRVGTGELFF | . | TRBV7-8 | . | TRBJ2-2
TGTGCCAGCCGCGCCAAGAATTCACCCCTCCACTTT | CASRAKNSPLHF | . | TRBV7-9 | . | TRBJ1-6
TGTGCCAGCAGCTTCGGGGACAGCCGGAACACTGAAGCTTTCTTT | CASSFGDSRNTEAFF | . | TRBV7-9 | TRBD1 | TRBJ1-1
TGCAGCGTTGCCGCTGGCGGGTGGGGTGCTAGCGGGACTTACGAGCAGTACTTC | CSVAAGGWGASGTYEQYF | . | TRBV29-1 | TRBD2 | TRBJ2-7
TGTGCCAGCCAGGGTTGGTCCTACAATGAGCAGTTCTTC | CASQGWSYNEQFF | . | TRBV6-5 | . | TRBJ2-1
TGTGCCATCAGTATCCTAGCGGGATCCTACGAGCAGTACTTC | CAISILAGSYEQYF | . | TRBV10-3 | TRBD2 | TRBJ2-7